The present TCR beta chain was sequenced within a study of CD8 T cells in ankylosing spondylitis. Study observations and caveats: In reactive arthritis synovial fluid and blood, some motif variants had been reported before. Peripheral blood samples showed relatively rare disease-linked clones, and these clones were CD8+. Disease-linked clones were reportedly significantly enriched in matched ankylosing spondylitis synovial fluid.

TCRdb reprocessed the 5' RACE reads with MiXCR, giving one entry per CDR3 protein. The sample consists of approximately 340,000 distinct CDR3 sequences, roughly 14% of them appearing once. Trimming removed 4 bases from V and 4 bases from J, with 17 bases in between. The CDR3 is 15 amino acids. Germline V gives CDR1 SGHRS, CDR2 YFSETQ. This clonotype was counted between two and nine times. Its antigen is still unknown. The clonotype comes from a male donor with ankylosing spondylitis or in good health (not recorded which). Sample: blood, either unsorted or a sorted T cell fraction (not recorded which). V is TRBV5-1 and J is TRBJ1-1, with a tentative D call TRBD1 (6 bases). The CDR3: CASSPWGGLSTEAFF. CDR3 in DNA: TGCGCCAGCAGCCCGTGGGGGGGGCTGAGCACTGAAGCTTTCTTT.